The clone carrying this T cell receptor beta chain has only one observation. TCR beta from blood CD8+ and CD4+ T cells was sequenced. TEMRA cells were enriched by FACS, and CD4+ and CD8+ T cells were negatively isolated. Random-hexamer reverse transcription was applied to roughly 0.5 to 1 ug RNA. The authors amplified TCR beta CDR3 across 54 Vbeta and 13 Jbeta using immunoSEQ multiplex PCR. Each CDR3 protein gets one entry after TCRdb re-called the immunoSEQ multiplex PCR reads with MiXCR. The sample consists of fewer than 350,000 distinct CDR3 sequences, under 95% of them appearing once. V was clipped by 5 bases and J by 4 bases, with 12 bases between them. The CDR3 has 14 residues. Per germline, CDR1 SGHTA and CDR2 FQGNSA. These data come from a study of CD8 T cells in Susac syndrome.

The origin of this receptor is a human donor with multiple sclerosis. The sequencing sample was made of CD4+ T cells from PBMCs. This chain joins TRBV7-2 and TRBJ1-5; unclear D gene. This CDR3 reads CASSPPQNNQPQHF. The CDR3 nucleotides read TGTGCCAGCAGCCCCCCCCAAAATAATCAGCCCCAGCATTTT.